What follows are 26 T cell receptor beta chains derived from one specimen sequenced in a study of T cell changes during pregnancy in multiple sclerosis. Here immunoSEQ multiplex PCR was the method, and the copy in TCRdb shows in-frame clones only, minus some. Of under 85,000 clones in the sample, around 94% are singletons; the top ten hold 0.21%. This sample comprised CD4+ T cells from peripheral blood mononuclear cells, obtained before pregnancy. All receptors derive from a female donor with multiple sclerosis, enrolled in a pregnancy study.

As regards this clone: The sample contains more than one DNA sequence encoding this CDR3. The J gene is TRBJ1-2, the V gene TRBV19, with D perhaps matching TRBD1 (5 bases). V lost 2 bases and J 4 bases, leaving 8 bases between the germline ends. There are 13 residues in the CDR3. The germline gives CDR1 LNHDA, CDR2 SQIVND (reference sequence). CDR3 sequence reads: CASSISGGYGYTF. CDR3 sequence (DNA): TGTGCCAGTAGTATAAGCGGGGGCTATGGCTACACCTTC. Supplemented by reference TRBV19 and TRBJ1-2, the full variable domain reads DGGITQSPKYLFRKEGQNVTLSCEQNLNHDAMYWYRQDPGQGLRLIYYSQIVNDFQKGDIAEGYSVSREKKESFPLTVTSAQKNPTAFYLCASSISGGYGYTFGSGTRLTVV.

The chain couples TRBV7-2 to TRBJ1-1, with D possibly being TRBD1 (5 bases). The CDR3 contains 15 residues. Germline CDR1 is SGHTA and CDR2 is FQGNSA. Trimming stripped 5 bases from V and 3 bases from J, with 16 bases between. The CDR3 protein is CASSPQGGVDTEAFF. As DNA, the CDR3 is TGTGCCAGCAGCCCCCAGGGCGGGGTAGACACTGAAGCTTTCTTT.

This chain links TRBV19 with TRBJ1-1, with 7 bases fitting TRBD1. The length of the CDR3 is 14 residues. Germline CDR1 is LNHDA and CDR2 is SQIVND (reference sequence). V shed 5 bases, J shed 6 bases, and the junction held 9 bases outside the gene matches. The CDR3 DNA reads as TGTGCCAGTAGTGCCCCAGGGGGTGGGGCTGAAGCTTTCTTT. This translates into CASSAPGGGAEAFF.

This chain connects TRBV6-5 to TRBJ2-1, with a tentative D call TRBD1 (5 bases). V lost 6 bases and J lost 6, with 18 bases in between. CDR1 is MNHEY, CDR2 SVGAGI, per germline. The CDR3 length is 15 residues. CDR3 DNA: TGTGCCAGCAGACTTACAGGCTCAGGTGGCAATGAGCAGTTCTTC. This translates into CASRLTGSGGNEQFF.

V is TRBV5-6 and J is TRBJ2-7; 7 bases align to TRBD1. The CDR3 loop spans 15 amino acids. V shed 3 bases, J shed 0 bases, and the junction held 6 bases outside the gene matches. CDR1 SGHDT and CDR2 YYEEEE come from the germline V gene. The CDR3 is CASSSSGGYSYEQYF. CDR3 DNA: TGTGCCAGCAGCTCGTCAGGGGGATACTCCTACGAGCAGTACTTC.

The chain links TRBV7-3 to TRBJ1-1; D is possibly TRBD1 (6 bases). Germline CDR1 is SGHTA and CDR2 is FQGTGA. The CDR3 length is 15 residues. V was pared by 5 bases and J by 4 bases, with 17 bases between. This chain's CDR3 is CASSPNPQGITEAFF. The DNA for the CDR3 is TGTGCCAGCAGCCCTAACCCACAGGGTATCACTGAAGCTTTCTTT.

The chain employs TRBV2 and TRBJ1-5; tentative D call: TRBD1 (5 bases). Germline lookup yields CDR1 SNHLY and CDR2 FYNNEI. The CDR3 contains 15 residues. V shed 2 bases and J shed 5 bases, with 13 bases lying between them. CDR3: CASSERGTVDQPQHF. The CDR3 region has the DNA TGTGCCAGCAGTGAACGCGGGACGGTGGATCAGCCCCAGCATTTT.

The chain has TRBV27 and TRBJ1-6; tentative D call: TRBD1 (5 bases). Germline assignment: CDR1 MNHEY and CDR2 SMNVEV (reference sequence). This CDR3 spans 13 amino acids. The germline V and J ends were trimmed by 6 bases and 9 bases, with 12 bases remaining between them. CDR3 in DNA: TGTGCCAGCAGCCCCCGGGACTCTTCACCCCTCCACTTT. It yields the protein CASSPRDSSPLHF.

V is TRBV7-6 and J is TRBJ2-7; tentatively, D is TRBD1 (5 bases). V was pared by 5 bases and J by 0 bases, with 8 bases between. Germline CDR1 is SGHVS and CDR2 is FNYEAQ. The CDR3 is 13 residues long. CDR3 residues: CASSAGSSYEQYF. DNA for the CDR3: TGTGCCAGCAGCGCAGGGTCCTCCTACGAGCAGTACTTC.

This clone occurred once. The chain combines TRBV27 with TRBJ1-4; D is unresolved. The ends were cut back, 2 bases at V and 0 bases at J, with 13 bases in the middle. This CDR3 contains 17 residues. CDR1 is MNHEY and CDR2 is SMNVEV in the germline V gene (reference sequence). CDR3 loop: CASSLTLDSATNEKLFF. Written as DNA, the CDR3 is TGTGCCAGCAGTTTAACCCTTGATTCAGCAACTAATGAAAAACTGTTTTTT.

The J gene is TRBJ1-4, the V gene TRBV7-8; 11 bases are a match to TRBD1. Germline V gene data show CDR1 as SGHVS and CDR2 as FQNEAQ. The CDR3 consists of 15 residues. V dropped 5 bases and J dropped 6; count of bases not matched to a gene: 5. Here the CDR3 reads CASSPGQGADEKLFF. CDR3 nucleotide sequence: TGTGCCAGCAGCCCCGGACAGGGGGCGGATGAAAAACTGTTTTTT.

Written as DNA, the CDR3 is TGTGCCAGCAGTTTTAGTCGGCAGGGGCAAGAGACCCAGTACTTC. Its protein is CASSFSRQGQETQYF. The chain uses TRBV27 and TRBJ2-5; D perhaps matches TRBD1 (6 bases). The ends were cut back, 3 bases at V and 2 bases at J, with 13 bases in the middle. The CDR3 runs to 15 residues. Germline-derived CDR1 and CDR2 are MNHEY and SMNVEV (reference sequence).

This clone was recorded only once. The chain joins TRBV19 to TRBJ2-2; TRBD2 is a possible D gene (6 bases). Deletions cut 5 bases from V and 4 bases from J, with 14 bases between. The CDR3 has 15 residues. Germline V lookup: CDR1 LNHDA, CDR2 SQIVND (reference sequence). The CDR3 protein is CASSLGGIFTGELFF. For the CDR3, the DNA is TGTGCCAGTAGTTTAGGAGGGATCTTCACCGGGGAGCTGTTTTTT.

The chain joins TRBV27 to TRBJ1-5; a possible D gene is TRBD1 (5 bases). This CDR3 comprises 14 residues. Trimming stripped 3 bases from V and 2 bases from J, with 8 bases between. CDR1 is MNHEY, CDR2 SMNVEV, per germline (reference sequence). The CDR3 here is CASSLLGGNQPQHF. The CDR3 DNA follows: TGTGCCAGCAGTTTGCTAGGGGGCAATCAGCCCCAGCATTTT.

This clone has just one count. For the CDR3, the DNA is TGTGCCAGCAGCTTAGTGGGGGGAACCTACGAGCAGTACTTC. Amino acid sequence: CASSLVGGTYEQYF. The genes are TRBV7-2 and TRBJ2-7; D is possibly TRBD2 (6 bases). The CDR3 runs 14 residues. With 1 base removed from V and 2 bases from J, the gap between germline ends came to 9 bases. Germline V gene sequence: CDR1 SGHTA, CDR2 FQGNSA.

The chain is built from TRBV18 and TRBJ1-2, with 7 positions matching TRBD1. The CDR3 covers 14 residues. The germline V gene encodes CDR1 KGHSH and CDR2 LQKENI. With 3 bases clipped from V and 6 bases from J, the junction kept 7 bases outside the gene matches. The CDR3 DNA follows: TGTGCCAGCTCACCCGCCAGGGGGATGGATGGCTACACCTTC. This encodes CASSPARGMDGYTF.

V is TRBV15 and J is TRBJ2-5; TRBD2 might be the D (6 bases). The CDR3 is 14 amino acids. V was pared by 8 bases and J by 1 base, with 14 bases between. Germline lookup yields CDR1 LNHNV and CDR2 YYDKDF (reference sequence). This CDR3 is CATSVGGSQETQYF. CDR3 nucleotide sequence: TGTGCCACCTCTGTTGGGGGGAGCCAAGAGACCCAGTACTTC.

The V and J genes are TRBV2 and TRBJ2-7; 7 bases are shared with TRBD2. J lost 6 bases, V lost 3 bases, and 11 bases had no gene match. CDR1 and CDR2 from the germline V gene are SNHLY and FYNNEI. The length of the CDR3 is 15 residues. The CDR3 region has the DNA TGTGCCAGCAGTGAGTCGCGCGGGAGCTTCGGCGAGCAGTACTTC. As protein: CASSESRGSFGEQYF.

The chain recombines TRBV4-1 with TRBJ2-3, with TRBD1 as a possible D gene (6 bases). The CDR3 contains 17 residues. The V gene's germline CDR1 is MGHRA and CDR2 YSYEKL. The germline V and J ends were trimmed by 0 bases and 4 bases, with 17 bases remaining between them. The CDR3 DNA reads as TGCGCCAGCAGCCAAGATATAAGGGGGTTGACGGCAGATACGCAGTATTTT. As protein: CASSQDIRGLTADTQYF.

CDR3 sequence: CASSLGTGAQHF. Here the CDR3 DNA reads TGTGCCAGCAGTTTGGGGACAGGGGCCCAGCATTTT. V gene TRBV28 combines with J gene TRBJ1-5, with 10 bases fitting TRBD1. J was trimmed by 11 bases and V by 3 bases; bases with no gene match: 1. This CDR3 contains 12 residues. Germline CDR1 and CDR2: MDHEN and SYDVKM. The full variable domain, its missing parts supplied by reference TRBV28 and TRBJ1-5, is DVKVTQSSRYLVKRTGEKVFLECVQDMDHENMFWYRQDPGLGLRLIYFSYDVKMKEKGDIPEGYSVSREKKERFSLILESASTNQTSMYLCASSLGTGAQHFGDGTRLSIL.

The table lists this clone with a few counts. The chain uses TRBV11-2 and TRBJ1-3; TRBD1 matches 7 bases. CDR3 length: 15 residues. Germline V gene sequence: CDR1 SGHAT, CDR2 FQNNGV. The V and J ends lost 5 bases and 0 bases, in that order; junction bases with no gene match: 4. DNA of the CDR3: TGTGCCAGCAGCCCAAGGACAGGCTCTGGAAACACCATATATTTT. Translating it yields CASSPRTGSGNTIYF. Drawing the rest from reference TRBV11-2 and TRBJ1-3, the complete variable domain is EAGVAQSPRYKIIEKRQSVAFWCNPISGHATLYWYQQILGQGPKLLIQFQNNGVVDDSQLPKDRFSAERLKGVDSTLKIQPAKLEDSAVYLCASSPRTGSGNTIYFGEGSWLTVV.

The chain has TRBV2 and TRBJ1-2; D possibly corresponds to TRBD1 (5 bases). V was trimmed by 2 bases and J by 0 bases, leaving 13 bases between them. Germline V lookup: CDR1 SNHLY, CDR2 FYNNEI. The CDR3 runs to 16 residues. For the CDR3, the DNA is TGTGCCAGCAGTGAAAGGTGGGGCAGAGCTAACTATGGCTACACCTTC. It translates to CASSERWGRANYGYTF.

The rearrangement joins TRBV7-2 to TRBJ2-1; 9 bases align to TRBD1. Germline V lookup: CDR1 SGHTA, CDR2 FQGNSA. The CDR3 sequence is 14 residues long. Losses at the gene ends were 5 bases for V and 6 bases for J; bases not matched to a gene: 5. The CDR3 protein is CASSPQGASNEQFF. CDR3 bases: TGTGCCAGCAGCCCACAGGGGGCGAGCAATGAGCAGTTCTTC.

The chain carries TRBV5-1 and TRBJ2-7; maybe TRBD1 (6 bases). This CDR3 contains 15 residues. Trimming took 0 bases from V and 7 from J, leaving 17 bases between them. Per germline, CDR1 SGHRS and CDR2 YFSETQ. The CDR3 protein is CASSLAIQQGREQYF. The CDR3 nucleotides are TGCGCCAGCAGCTTGGCCATCCAGCAGGGGCGAGAGCAGTACTTC.

J is TRBJ2-1 and V is TRBV18; D might be TRBD1 (7 bases). The CDR3 covers 16 residues. Trimming shortened V by 2 bases and J by 6 bases, and 17 bases separated the two germline ends. Germline lookup yields CDR1 KGHSH and CDR2 LQKENI. The CDR3 DNA follows: TGTGCCAGCTCACCATACGTGGCAGGGGGAGGCAATGAGCAGTTCTTC. Translation: CASSPYVAGGGNEQFF.

The chain combines TRBV27 with TRBJ2-7, with 7 bases fitting TRBD1. The V segment lost 6 bases and the J segment 3 bases; nucleotides outside the gene matches: 8. Germline lookup yields CDR1 MNHEY and CDR2 SMNVEV (reference sequence). This CDR3 has 14 amino acids. Here the CDR3 reads CASRRQGGNYEQYF. The CDR3 nucleotides are TGTGCCAGCAGAAGACAGGGTGGGAACTACGAGCAGTACTTC.